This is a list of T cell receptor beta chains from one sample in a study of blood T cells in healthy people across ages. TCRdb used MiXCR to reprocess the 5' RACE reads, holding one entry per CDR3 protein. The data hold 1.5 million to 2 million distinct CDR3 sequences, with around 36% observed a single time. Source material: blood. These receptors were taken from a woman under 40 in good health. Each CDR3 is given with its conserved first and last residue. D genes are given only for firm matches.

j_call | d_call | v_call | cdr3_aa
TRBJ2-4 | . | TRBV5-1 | CASSRCWTLLAKNIQYF
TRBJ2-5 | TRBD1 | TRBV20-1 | CSALGQGSIGTQYF
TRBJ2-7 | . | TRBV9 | CASSAGVVAPDEQYF
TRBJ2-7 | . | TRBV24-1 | CATSDFLWEVPSSYEQYF
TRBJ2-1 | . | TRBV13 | CASSFTRSEQFF
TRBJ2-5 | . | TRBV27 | CASSFSAQETQYF
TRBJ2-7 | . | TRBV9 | CASSARELVDYEQYF
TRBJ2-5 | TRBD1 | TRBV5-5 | CASRSNQPGQKETQYF
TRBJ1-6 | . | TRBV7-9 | CASSQLTQPMRNSPLHF
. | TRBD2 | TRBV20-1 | CSARDQTGGGYEQYF
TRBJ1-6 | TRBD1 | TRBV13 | CASSTGDAQGSPLHF
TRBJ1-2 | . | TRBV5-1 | CASSLEIEGGYTF
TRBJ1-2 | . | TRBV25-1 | CASSVSLVGGYTF
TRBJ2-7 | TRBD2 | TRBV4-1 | CASSQALAGTYEQYF
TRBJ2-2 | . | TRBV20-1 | CSARQALAGGELFF
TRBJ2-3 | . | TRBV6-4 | CASSPGGGLTDTQYF
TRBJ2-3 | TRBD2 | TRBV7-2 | CASSLVAGGGTDTQYF
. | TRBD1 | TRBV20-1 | CSAPGTGWYDNEQYF
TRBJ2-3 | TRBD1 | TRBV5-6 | CASSNLLHRGSEDTQYF
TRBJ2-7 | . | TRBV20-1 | CSARGLQTSYEQYF
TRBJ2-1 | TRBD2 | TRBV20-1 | CSARAGTSGGETSYNEQFF
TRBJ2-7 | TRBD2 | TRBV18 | CASSPVSGISYEQYF
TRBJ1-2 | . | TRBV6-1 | CASSYDRVNYGYTF
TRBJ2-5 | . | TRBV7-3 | CASSSNPGLGQETQYF
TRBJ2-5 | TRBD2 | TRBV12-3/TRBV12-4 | CASSSRGGRETQYF
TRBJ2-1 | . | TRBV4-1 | CASSQDYNEQFF
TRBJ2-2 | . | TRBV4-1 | CASSQGPRAKNTGKLFF
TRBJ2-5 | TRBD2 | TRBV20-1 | CSARDRGPGLTKTQYF
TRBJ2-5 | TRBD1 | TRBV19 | CASSIQQGAYGQYF
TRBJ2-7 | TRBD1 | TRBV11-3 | CASSLGQSPREQYF
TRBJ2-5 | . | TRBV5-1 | CASRLTSGTNQETQYF
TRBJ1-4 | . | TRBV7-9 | CASSSAKEKLFF
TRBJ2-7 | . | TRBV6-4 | CASSSRREAGYEQYF
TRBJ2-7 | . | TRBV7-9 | CASSIGPEQYF
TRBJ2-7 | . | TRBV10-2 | CASSESPGGAYEQYF
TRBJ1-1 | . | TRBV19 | CASTTRGRGMNTEAFF